This is a list of T cell receptor beta chains from one sample in a study of blood T cell repertoires in COVID-19. Assay: immunoSEQ multiplex PCR; the TCRdb copy retains only in-frame clones and omits some. The sample holds approximately 220,000 clones, roughly 90% seen once. The sample comprised PBMCs or T cells enriched from blood (not recorded which). The receptors were gathered from a man in his thirties or forties who had been exposed to COVID-19. CDR3s include the opening cysteine and the closing phenylalanine or tryptophan. D genes are given only for firm matches. A row's size may be missing; if present it is once, few, many or a size class.

TGTGCCAGCTCACAGAATACCGAGACAGGGTCGGTAGAGACCCAGTACTTC,CASSQNTETGSVETQYF,TRBD1,-,TRBJ2-5,TRBV18
TGTGCCAGTAGCTCTACTCCCTCCTACAATGAGCAGTTCTTC,CASSSTPSYNEQFF,-,-,TRBJ2-1,TRBV19
TGTGCCAGCAGCCAAGATCGGGGTTTGGGAGAGCAGTACTTC,CASSQDRGLGEQYF,-,-,TRBJ2-7,TRBV3-1/TRBV3-2
TGTGCCAGTAGTATATTAGAGGGAGGCACTGAAGCTTTCTTT,CASSILEGGTEAFF,-,-,TRBJ1-1,TRBV19
TGCGCCAGCAGTGAGAGAGGCACTAGGACAGGGTCGATGGTTAATCAGCCCCAGCATTTT,CASSERGTRTGSMVNQPQHF,TRBD1,-,TRBJ1-5,TRBV10-1
TGTGCCAGCAGCCTGTCCAGGGGGAACACTGAAGCTTTCTTT,CASSLSRGNTEAFF,-,-,TRBJ1-1,TRBV7-2
TGTGCCAGCAGCTTGCCCGGGGGGGACTCAAGGGGCTACGAGCAGTACTTC,CASSLPGGDSRGYEQYF,TRBD2,-,TRBJ2-7,TRBV5-4
TGTGCCAGCAGTAGAGGACAGACCTACGAGCAGTACTTC,CASSRGQTYEQYF,-,-,TRBJ2-7,TRBV27
TGTGCCAGCAGCTTAGTTAGCCGGAGCAGGGGTGGGGAGACCCAGTACTTC,CASSLVSRSRGGETQYF,-,-,TRBJ2-5,TRBV7-2
TGTGCCAGCAGACAGACAGGGATGAATGAAAAACTGTTTTTT,CASRQTGMNEKLFF,TRBD1,once,TRBJ1-4,TRBV5-6
TGCGCCAGCAGCCAAGGGCCCCTGGGACAGGCTAACTATGGCTACACCTTC,CASSQGPLGQANYGYTF,TRBD1,-,TRBJ1-2,TRBV4-1